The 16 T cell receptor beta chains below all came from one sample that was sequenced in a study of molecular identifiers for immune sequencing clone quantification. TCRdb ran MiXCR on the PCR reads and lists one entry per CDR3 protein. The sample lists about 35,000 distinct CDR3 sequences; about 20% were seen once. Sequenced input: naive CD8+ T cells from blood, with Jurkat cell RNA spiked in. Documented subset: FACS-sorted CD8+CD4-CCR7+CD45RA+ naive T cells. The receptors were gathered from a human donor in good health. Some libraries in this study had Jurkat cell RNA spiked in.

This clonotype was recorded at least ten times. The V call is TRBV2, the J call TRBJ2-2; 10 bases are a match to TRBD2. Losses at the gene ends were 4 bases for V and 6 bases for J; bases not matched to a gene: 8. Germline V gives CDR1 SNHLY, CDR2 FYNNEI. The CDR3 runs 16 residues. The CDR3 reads CASSVYSGGASGELFF. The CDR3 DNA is TGTGCCAGCAGTGTTTACAGCGGGGGGGCCTCCGGGGAGCTGTTTTTT.

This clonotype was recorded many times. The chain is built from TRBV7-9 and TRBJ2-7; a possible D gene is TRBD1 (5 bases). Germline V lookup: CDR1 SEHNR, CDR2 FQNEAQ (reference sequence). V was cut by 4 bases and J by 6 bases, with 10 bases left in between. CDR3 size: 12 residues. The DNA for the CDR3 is TGTGCCAGCAGCTCCTTGGGGCGCGAGCAGTACTTC. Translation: CASSSLGREQYF. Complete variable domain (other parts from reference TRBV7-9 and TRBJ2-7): DTGVSQNPRHKITKRGQNVTFRCDPISEHNRLYWYRQTLGQGPEFLTYFQNEAQLEKSRLLSDRFSAERPKGSFSTLEIQRTEQGDSAMYLCASSSLGREQYFGPGTRLTVT.

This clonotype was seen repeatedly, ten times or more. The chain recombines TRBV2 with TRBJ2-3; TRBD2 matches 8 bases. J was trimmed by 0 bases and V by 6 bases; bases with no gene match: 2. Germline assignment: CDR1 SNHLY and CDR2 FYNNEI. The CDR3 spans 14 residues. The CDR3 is CASSGGASTDTQYF. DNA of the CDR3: TGTGCCAGCAGCGGGGGGGCTAGCACAGATACGCAGTATTTT.

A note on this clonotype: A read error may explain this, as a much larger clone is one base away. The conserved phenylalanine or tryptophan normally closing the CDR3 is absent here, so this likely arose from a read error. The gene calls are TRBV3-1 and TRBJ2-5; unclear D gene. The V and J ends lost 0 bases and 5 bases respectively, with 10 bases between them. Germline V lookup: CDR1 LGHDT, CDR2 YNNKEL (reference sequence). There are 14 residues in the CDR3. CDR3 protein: CASSQELPWETQYC. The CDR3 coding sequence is TGTGCCAGCAGCCAAGAGTTGCCATGGGAGACCCAGTACTGC.

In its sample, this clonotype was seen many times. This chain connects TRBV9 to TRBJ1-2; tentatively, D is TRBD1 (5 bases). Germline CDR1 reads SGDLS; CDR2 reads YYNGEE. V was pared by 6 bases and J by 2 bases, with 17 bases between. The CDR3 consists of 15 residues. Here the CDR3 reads CASNEGPQGNYGYTF. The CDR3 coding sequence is TGTGCCAGCAACGAAGGACCGCAGGGCAACTATGGCTACACCTTC.

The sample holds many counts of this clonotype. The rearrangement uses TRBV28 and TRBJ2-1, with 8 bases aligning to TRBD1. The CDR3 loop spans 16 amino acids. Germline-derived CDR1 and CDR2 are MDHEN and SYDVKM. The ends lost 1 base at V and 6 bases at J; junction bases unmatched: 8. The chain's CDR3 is CASSLLLDRAGNEQFF. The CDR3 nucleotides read TGTGCCAGCAGTTTATTACTGGACAGGGCGGGCAATGAGCAGTTCTTC.

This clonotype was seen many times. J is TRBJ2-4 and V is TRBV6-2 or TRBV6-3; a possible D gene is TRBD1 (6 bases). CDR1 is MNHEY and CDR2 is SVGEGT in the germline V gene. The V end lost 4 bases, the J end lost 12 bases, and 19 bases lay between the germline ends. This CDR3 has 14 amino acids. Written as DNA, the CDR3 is TGTGCCAGCAGTTGCACTGCCCCACAGGGTGATCAGTACTTC. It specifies CASSCTAPQGDQYF.

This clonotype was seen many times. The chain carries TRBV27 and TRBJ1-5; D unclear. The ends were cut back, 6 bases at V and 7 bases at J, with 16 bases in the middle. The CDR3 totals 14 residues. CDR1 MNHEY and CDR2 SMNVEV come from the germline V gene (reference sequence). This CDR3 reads CASRPLRVSQPQHF. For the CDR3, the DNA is TGTGCCAGCAGACCTCTCCGGGTTTCACAGCCCCAGCATTTT.

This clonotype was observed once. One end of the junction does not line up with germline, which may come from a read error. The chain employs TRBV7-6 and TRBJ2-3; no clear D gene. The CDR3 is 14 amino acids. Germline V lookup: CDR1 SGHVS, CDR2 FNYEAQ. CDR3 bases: TGTGCCAGCGGCTTAGTAGCAGGATCAGATACACAGTATTTT. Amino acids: CASGLVAGSDTQYF.

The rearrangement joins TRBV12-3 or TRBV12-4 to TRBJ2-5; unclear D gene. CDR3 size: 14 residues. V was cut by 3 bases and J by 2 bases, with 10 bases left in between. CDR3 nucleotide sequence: TGTGCCAGCAGTTTTGTCAGCTCTCAAGAGACCCAGTACTTC. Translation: CASSFVSSQETQYF.

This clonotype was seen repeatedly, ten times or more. The CDR3 nucleotides read TGTGCCAGCAGTCCGAGTATGAATGAGCAGTTCTTC. Its protein is CASSPSMNEQFF. V gene TRBV27 combines with J gene TRBJ2-1; D is unresolved. CDR1 and CDR2 from the germline V gene are MNHEY and SMNVEV (reference sequence). The CDR3 is 12 amino acids. Trimming removed 5 bases from V and 7 bases from J, with 9 bases in between.

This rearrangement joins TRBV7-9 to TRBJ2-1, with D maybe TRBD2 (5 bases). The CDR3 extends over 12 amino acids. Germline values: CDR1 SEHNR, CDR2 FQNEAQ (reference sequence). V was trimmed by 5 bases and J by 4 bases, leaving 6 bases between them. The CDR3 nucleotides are TGTGCCAGCAGCCGGGATTACAATGAGCAGTTCTTC. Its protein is CASSRDYNEQFF.

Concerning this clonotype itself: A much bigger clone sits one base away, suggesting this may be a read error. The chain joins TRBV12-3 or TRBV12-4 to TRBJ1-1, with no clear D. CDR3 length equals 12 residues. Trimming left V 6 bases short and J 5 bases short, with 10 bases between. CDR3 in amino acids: CASRGAGTEAFF. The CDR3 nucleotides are TGTGCCAGCAGGGGCGCGGGGACTGAAGCTTTCTTT.

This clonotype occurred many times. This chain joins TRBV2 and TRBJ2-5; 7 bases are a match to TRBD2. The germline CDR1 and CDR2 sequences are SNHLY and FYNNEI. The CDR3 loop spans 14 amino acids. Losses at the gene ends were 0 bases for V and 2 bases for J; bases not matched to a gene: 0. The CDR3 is CASSEAREQETQYF. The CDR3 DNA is TGTGCCAGCAGTGAAGCGCGGGAGCAAGAGACCCAGTACTTC.

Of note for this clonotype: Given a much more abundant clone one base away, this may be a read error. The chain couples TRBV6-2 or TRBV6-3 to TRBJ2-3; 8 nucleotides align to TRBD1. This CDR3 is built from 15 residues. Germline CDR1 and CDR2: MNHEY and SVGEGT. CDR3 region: CASSQHGQGGDTRYF. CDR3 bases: TGTGCCAGCAGTCAGCACGGACAGGGCGGTGATACGCGGTATTTT.

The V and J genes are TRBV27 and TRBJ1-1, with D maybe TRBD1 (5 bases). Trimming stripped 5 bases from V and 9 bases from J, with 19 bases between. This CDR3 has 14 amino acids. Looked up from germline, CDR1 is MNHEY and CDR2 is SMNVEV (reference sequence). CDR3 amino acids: CASSLARDRGQAFF. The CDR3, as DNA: TGTGCCAGCAGTCTAGCCCGTGATCGGGGCCAAGCTTTCTTT.